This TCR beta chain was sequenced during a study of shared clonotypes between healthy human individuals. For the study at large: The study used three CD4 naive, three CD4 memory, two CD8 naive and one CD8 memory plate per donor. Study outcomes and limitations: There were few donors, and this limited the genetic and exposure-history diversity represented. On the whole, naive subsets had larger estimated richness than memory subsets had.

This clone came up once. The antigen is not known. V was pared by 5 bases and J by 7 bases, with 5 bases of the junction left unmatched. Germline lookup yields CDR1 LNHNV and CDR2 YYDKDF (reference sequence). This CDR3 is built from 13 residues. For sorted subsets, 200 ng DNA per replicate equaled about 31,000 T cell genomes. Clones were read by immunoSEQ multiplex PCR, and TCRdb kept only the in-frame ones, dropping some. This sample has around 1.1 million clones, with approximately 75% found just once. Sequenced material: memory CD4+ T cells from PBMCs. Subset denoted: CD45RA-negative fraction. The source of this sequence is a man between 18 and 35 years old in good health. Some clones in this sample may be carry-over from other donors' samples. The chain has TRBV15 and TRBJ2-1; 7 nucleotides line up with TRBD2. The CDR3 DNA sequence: TGTGCCACCAGCTGGACTAGTAGGAATGAGCAGTTCTTC. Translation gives CATSWTSRNEQFF.